These 21 T cell receptor beta chains share one sample of origin, sequenced in a study of blood T cell repertoires in COVID-19. This table comes from immunoSEQ multiplex PCR, and its TCRdb copy is limited to in-frame clones, with some not included. The sample holds more than 100,000 clones, around four fifths seen once. The sequenced material came from PBMCs or T cells enriched from blood (not recorded which). These receptors were taken from a middle-aged man with acute COVID-19.

The V call is TRBV3-1 (or the pseudogene TRBV3-2), the J call TRBJ1-2, with D possibly TRBD1 on 5 matching bases. The CDR3 is 11 residues long. CDR1 is LGHDT and CDR2 is YNNKEL in the germline V gene (reference sequence). V lost 4 bases to trimming and J lost 8 bases, with 8 bases between them. The DNA for the CDR3 is TGTGCCAGCAGCCTCCAGGGAGGCTACACCTTC. This encodes CASSLQGGYTF.

This rearrangement joins TRBV28 to TRBJ1-3, with D unresolved. Trimming left V 5 bases short and J 2 bases short, with 10 bases between. The CDR3 is 14 residues long. CDR1 and CDR2 (germline): MDHEN, SYDVKM. The chain's CDR3 is CASSRRVAGNTIYF. The CDR3 DNA is TGTGCCAGCAGTCGGAGGGTCGCTGGAAACACCATATATTTT.

The rearrangement joins TRBV7-9 to TRBJ2-2; 8 nucleotides line up with TRBD1. From germline, CDR1 is SEHNR and CDR2 FQNEAQ (reference sequence). J lost 4 bases, V lost 5 bases, and 6 bases had no gene match. The CDR3 has 15 residues. The CDR3 DNA sequence: TGTGCCAGCAGCCCTCCGACAGGGGCCACCGGGGAGCTGTTTTTT. Its translation: CASSPPTGATGELFF.

The CDR3 region is CSVEGVRMNTEAFF. The CDR3 coding sequence is TGCAGCGTTGAAGGAGTCCGCATGAACACTGAAGCTTTCTTT. V is TRBV29-1 and J is TRBJ1-1, with no clear D. The CDR3 has 14 residues. V shed 1 base and J shed 0 bases, with 9 bases lying between them. Germline V gives CDR1 SQVTM, CDR2 ANQGSEA.

The rearrangement joins TRBV6-2 or TRBV6-3 to TRBJ2-4; D possibly corresponds to TRBD2 (6 bases). V was trimmed by 2 bases and J by 15 bases, leaving 17 bases between them. This CDR3 spans 13 amino acids. The germline CDR1 and CDR2 sequences are MNHEY and SVGEGT. This CDR3 reads CASSYDGGGILYF. CDR3 DNA sequence: TGTGCCAGCAGTTACGATGGTGGGGGGATATTGTACTTC.

The chain joins TRBV5-1 to TRBJ2-5; 8 bases map to TRBD2. Germline values: CDR1 SGHRS, CDR2 YFSETQ. V trimming: 6 bases; J trimming: 5 bases; junction bases outside the gene matches: 12. The CDR3 totals 15 residues. In DNA form, the CDR3 reads TGCGCCAGCACCCCGGTCAGCGGGAGTAGGGAGACCCAGTACTTC. Translation gives CASTPVSGSRETQYF.

The chain employs TRBV5-1 and TRBJ1-6; possibly TRBD1 for D (6 bases). The germline V and J ends were trimmed by 0 bases and 9 bases, with 7 bases remaining between them. The CDR3 runs 13 residues. Germline V gives CDR1 SGHRS, CDR2 YFSETQ. This CDR3 reads CASSLGDISPLHF. For the CDR3, the DNA is TGCGCCAGCAGCTTGGGGGACATTTCACCCCTCCACTTT.

The chain recombines TRBV11-2 with TRBJ2-1, with 8 bases that match TRBD1. This CDR3 has 13 amino acids. The ends lost 3 bases at V and 10 bases at J; junction bases unmatched: 5. Germline CDR1 SGHAT, CDR2 FQNNGV. CDR3 amino acids: CASSFGQGEEQFF. The CDR3 nucleotides are TGTGCCAGCAGCTTCGGACAGGGAGAGGAGCAGTTCTTC.

This rearrangement joins TRBV5-4 to TRBJ2-3; D remains unclear. Germline V lookup: CDR1 SGHNT, CDR2 YYREEE (reference sequence). With 1 base removed from V and 3 bases from J, the gap between germline ends came to 12 bases. The CDR3 is 15 amino acids. DNA for the CDR3: TGTGCCAGCAGCTTGTCGCTAGAAAGGACAGATACGCAGTATTTT. It specifies CASSLSLERTDTQYF. Variable domain in full (rest from reference TRBV5-4 and TRBJ2-3): ETGVTQSPTHLIKTRGQQVTLRCSSQSGHNTVSWYQQALGQGPQFIFQYYREEENGRGNFPPRFSGLQFPNYSSELNVNALELDDSALYLCASSLSLERTDTQYFGPGTRLTVL.

This sequence joins TRBV18 and TRBJ2-4, with D possibly being TRBD2 (5 bases). Germline values: CDR1 KGHSH, CDR2 LQKENI. The CDR3 totals 16 residues. V lost 3 bases, J lost 0 bases, and 12 bases lay in between. CDR3 residues: CASSPREILAKNIQYF. The CDR3 bases are TGTGCCAGCTCACCCCGGGAAATTCTAGCCAAAAACATTCAGTACTTC.

The chain couples TRBV5-1 to TRBJ2-3; no clear D gene. V was trimmed by 3 bases and J by 1 base, leaving 6 bases between them. Germline lookup yields CDR1 SGHRS and CDR2 YFSETQ. This CDR3 comprises 13 residues. The CDR3 bases are TGCGCCAGCAGCTCCACTCGCACAGATACGCAGTATTTT. Translated, it gives CASSSTRTDTQYF. The whole variable domain, filled in from reference TRBV5-1 and TRBJ2-3, reads KAGVTQTPRYLIKTRGQQVTLSCSPISGHRSVSWYQQTPGQGLQFLFEYFSETQRNKGNFPGRFSGRQFSNSRSEMNVSTLELGDSALYLCASSSTRTDTQYFGPGTRLTVL.

The V call is TRBV28, the J call TRBJ1-6, with a weak D call TRBD1 (6 bases). The germline CDR1 and CDR2 sequences are MDHEN and SYDVKM. The V gene lost 6 bases and the J gene lost 3 bases, with 9 bases spanning the gap. This CDR3 region has 14 residues. CDR3 nucleotides: TGTGCCAGCAGGGTGGGACACTATAATTCACCCCTCCACTTT. The encoded protein is CASRVGHYNSPLHF. The whole variable domain, filled in from reference TRBV28 and TRBJ1-6, reads DVKVTQSSRYLVKRTGEKVFLECVQDMDHENMFWYRQDPGLGLRLIYFSYDVKMKEKGDIPEGYSVSREKKERFSLILESASTNQTSMYLCASRVGHYNSPLHFGNGTRLTVT.

This clone has just one count. The gene calls are TRBV4-2 and TRBJ2-4; 8 bases are shared with TRBD2. Losses at the gene ends were 4 bases for V and 3 bases for J; bases not matched to a gene: 11. This CDR3 is built from 17 residues. Germline CDR1 LGHNA, CDR2 YNFKEQ. The CDR3 sequence: CASSPRSGGRDKNIQYF. In DNA form, the CDR3 reads TGTGCCAGCAGCCCGCGAAGCGGGGGACGAGACAAAAACATTCAGTACTTC.

The chain uses TRBV29-1 and TRBJ2-5; D gene uncertain. CDR3 length: 14 amino acids. Per germline, CDR1 SQVTM and CDR2 ANQGSEA. V lost 6 bases to trimming and J lost 0 bases, with 14 bases between them. The CDR3 here is CSVSVAGHQETQYF. In nucleotides, the CDR3 is TGCAGCGTCTCCGTGGCAGGCCACCAAGAGACCCAGTACTTC. Based on the CDR3 plus reference TRBV29-1 and TRBJ2-5, the full variable domain is SAVISQKPSRDICQRGTSLTIQCQVDSQVTMMFWYRQQPGQSLTLIATANQGSEATYESGFVIDKFPISRPNLTFSTLTVSNMSPEDSSIYLCSVSVAGHQETQYFGPGTRLLVL.

The sample holds many counts of this clone. The V and J genes are TRBV23-1 and TRBJ2-7, with D tentatively TRBD1 (5 bases). TRBV23-1 is flagged as an ORF with uncertain function. The CDR3 spans 12 residues. With 5 bases removed from V and 2 bases from J, the gap between germline ends came to 7 bases. CDR3 residues: CASSCRAYEQYF. CDR3 coding DNA: TGCGCCAGCAGTTGCAGGGCCTACGAGCAGTACTTC.

The chain combines TRBV29-1 with TRBJ2-5; 10 bases map to TRBD2. Germline CDR1 is SQVTM and CDR2 is ANQGSEA. The CDR3 runs to 15 residues. V gave up 5 bases and J gave up 2 bases; unmatched junction bases: 8. The CDR3: CSVYNPTSGQETQYF. CDR3 sequence (DNA): TGCAGCGTTTACAACCCGACTAGCGGGCAAGAGACCCAGTACTTC. The whole variable domain, filled in from reference TRBV29-1 and TRBJ2-5, reads SAVISQKPSRDICQRGTSLTIQCQVDSQVTMMFWYRQQPGQSLTLIATANQGSEATYESGFVIDKFPISRPNLTFSTLTVSNMSPEDSSIYLCSVYNPTSGQETQYFGPGTRLLVL.

This rearrangement joins TRBV2 to TRBJ2-7; D gene ambiguous. This CDR3 comprises 13 residues. The germline V and J ends were trimmed by 4 bases and 8 bases, with 15 bases remaining between them. CDR1 SNHLY and CDR2 FYNNEI come from the germline V gene. The CDR3 sequence is CASSAVVDSKQYF. CDR3 in DNA: TGTGCCAGCAGTGCCGTGGTAGACTCTAAGCAGTACTTC. Variable domain in full (rest from reference TRBV2 and TRBJ2-7): EPEVTQTPSHQVTQMGQEVILRCVPISNHLYFYWYRQILGQKVEFLVSFYNNEISEKSEIFDDQFSVERPDGSNFTLKIRSTKLEDSAMYFCASSAVVDSKQYFGPGTRLTVT.

The chain has TRBV11-2 and TRBJ2-7, with TRBD2 identical over 8 bases. The CDR3 contains 14 residues. Looked up from germline, CDR1 is SGHAT and CDR2 is FQNNGV. V lost 8 bases, J lost 11 bases, and 17 bases stayed unmatched. This chain's CDR3 is CASAQAPQREREYF. The CDR3 DNA reads TGTGCCAGCGCCCAAGCCCCCCAGCGGGAGAGGGAGTACTTC.

The rearrangement links TRBV14 to TRBJ2-3; 12 bases match TRBD2. Per germline, CDR1 SGHDN and CDR2 FVKESK. CDR3 size: 15 residues. V was clipped by 5 bases and J by 4 bases; unmatched bases: 4. The CDR3 reads CASSVTSGSADTQYF. CDR3 coding DNA: TGTGCCAGCAGCGTGACTAGCGGGAGTGCAGATACGCAGTATTTT.

The V gene is TRBV9, the J gene TRBJ2-1; 15 bases map to TRBD2. After removal of 5 bases from V and 9 bases from J, the junction contained 6 bases not matched to a gene. Germline V lookup: CDR1 SGDLS, CDR2 YYNGEE. There are 15 residues in the CDR3. CDR3 amino acids: CASSHGLAGGLEQFF. CDR3 nucleotide sequence: TGTGCCAGCAGTCATGGACTAGCGGGGGGGCTTGAGCAGTTCTTC.

The chain combines TRBV3-1 (or the pseudogene TRBV3-2) with TRBJ2-7; D is uncertain. In germline, CDR1 is LGHDT, CDR2 YNNKEL (reference sequence). With 1 base removed from V and 6 bases from J, the gap between germline ends came to 7 bases. The CDR3 runs to 12 residues. The CDR3 DNA sequence: TGTGCCAGCAGCCAAGGTCCCCTCGAGCAGTACTTC. Translating gives CASSQGPLEQYF.